Listed below are T cell receptor beta chains from one sample, sequenced in a study of cytomegalovirus exposure and HLA in healthy donors. The assay was immunoSEQ multiplex PCR, and TCRdb's table has in-frame clones only and misses some. The sample includes 95,000 to 150,000 clones, approximately 89% of them seen just once. The sequencing sample was made of PBMCs. These receptors were collected from a woman under 30 in good health and CMV-seronegative. Each CDR3 is given with its conserved first and last residue. D genes are given only for firm matches. Rows give clone size only sometimes, using once, few, many, or a class for an expanded clone.

v_gene: TRBV6-5; d_gene: .; abundance: .; j_gene: TRBJ1-5; CDR3aa: CASSPKIEGQPQHF; CDR3nt: TGTGCCAGCAGTCCTAAAATAGAGGGTCAGCCCCAGCATTTT
v_gene: TRBV7-2; d_gene: TRBD2; abundance: .; j_gene: TRBJ2-7; CDR3aa: CASSLAGGINEQYF; CDR3nt: TGTGCCAGCAGCTTAGCGGGAGGGATCAACGAGCAGTACTTC
v_gene: TRBV10-3; d_gene: .; abundance: .; j_gene: TRBJ2-3; CDR3aa: CAISETPSGGTDTQYF; CDR3nt: TGTGCCATCAGTGAAACTCCGTCTGGAGGCACAGATACGCAGTATTTT
v_gene: TRBV12-2; d_gene: .; abundance: once; j_gene: TRBJ2-1; CDR3aa: CASRTPGTGDADNEQFF; CDR3nt: TGTGCAAGTCGCACACCCGGGACAGGGGACGCGGACAATGAGCAGTTCTTC
v_gene: TRBV21-1; d_gene: .; abundance: .; j_gene: TRBJ2-2; CDR3aa: CASSPRFTGPSRTSGCTGELFF; CDR3nt: TGTGCCAGCAGCCCCCGCTTTACTGGACCTTCCCGGACTAGCGGTTGCACCGGGGAGCTGTTTTTT
v_gene: TRBV7-2; d_gene: TRBD1; abundance: few; j_gene: TRBJ1-2; CDR3aa: CASSSRTGWSSDGYTF; CDR3nt: TGTGCCAGCAGCTCCCGGACAGGATGGAGTTCCGATGGCTACACCTTC
v_gene: TRBV4-3; d_gene: .; abundance: .; j_gene: TRBJ2-3; CDR3aa: CASSLTSTDTQYF; CDR3nt: TGCGCCAGCAGCCTTACAAGCACAGATACGCAGTATTTT
v_gene: TRBV30; d_gene: .; abundance: .; j_gene: TRBJ2-7; CDR3aa: CAWNRGGIYEQYF; CDR3nt: TGTGCCTGGAATAGAGGGGGAATTTACGAGCAGTACTTC
v_gene: TRBV6-5; d_gene: .; abundance: .; j_gene: TRBJ1-2; CDR3aa: CASSYSSTRIYGYTF; CDR3nt: TGTGCCAGCAGTTACTCCAGTACCAGGATTTATGGCTACACCTTC
v_gene: TRBV7-9; d_gene: TRBD2; abundance: .; j_gene: TRBJ2-1; CDR3aa: CASSSGTSGRPQFF; CDR3nt: TGTGCCAGCAGCTCCGGGACTAGCGGGAGGCCGCAGTTCTTC
v_gene: TRBV14; d_gene: .; abundance: .; j_gene: TRBJ2-7; CDR3aa: CASSQGGGASEQYF; CDR3nt: TGTGCCAGCAGCCAAGGAGGTGGAGCCAGCGAGCAGTACTTC
v_gene: TRBV6-1; d_gene: .; abundance: many; j_gene: TRBJ1-5; CDR3aa: CASIQDSPNQPQHF; CDR3nt: TGTGCCAGCATCCAGGACAGCCCCAATCAGCCCCAGCATTTT
v_gene: TRBV6-5; d_gene: TRBD2; abundance: .; j_gene: TRBJ2-1; CDR3aa: CASNRLAGDNEQFF; CDR3nt: TGTGCCAGCAATCGACTAGCGGGAGACAATGAGCAGTTCTTC
v_gene: TRBV4-2; d_gene: .; abundance: .; j_gene: TRBJ1-2; CDR3aa: CASSAQGGLGYTF; CDR3nt: TGTGCCAGCAGCGCCCAGGGCGGTCTTGGCTACACCTTC
v_gene: TRBV1; d_gene: .; abundance: .; j_gene: TRBJ1-1; CDR3aa: CTSSWGQGNTEAFF; CDR3nt: .
v_gene: TRBV5-4; d_gene: TRBD1; abundance: .; j_gene: TRBJ2-2; CDR3aa: CASSQLGQGRPGELFF; CDR3nt: TGTGCCAGCAGCCAACTTGGACAGGGGCGCCCCGGGGAGCTGTTTTTT
v_gene: TRBV28; d_gene: TRBD1; abundance: .; j_gene: TRBJ1-2; CDR3aa: CASSFTDRGSNYGYTF; CDR3nt: TGTGCCAGCAGTTTTACCGACAGGGGATCTAACTATGGCTACACCTTC
v_gene: TRBV6-5; d_gene: TRBD1; abundance: .; j_gene: TRBJ1-2; CDR3aa: CASSPGDRGYTF; CDR3nt: TGTGCCAGCAGTCCCGGGGACAGGGGCTACACCTTC
v_gene: TRBV5-4; d_gene: .; abundance: .; j_gene: TRBJ1-1; CDR3aa: CASSREGWGEAFF; CDR3nt: TGTGCCAGCAGCCGGGAGGGTTGGGGTGAAGCTTTCTTT
v_gene: TRBV10-1; d_gene: .; abundance: .; j_gene: TRBJ1-3; CDR3aa: CASSPGNSGNTIYF; CDR3nt: TGCGCCAGCAGCCCAGGGAACTCTGGAAACACCATATATTTT
v_gene: TRBV6-6; d_gene: .; abundance: .; j_gene: TRBJ1-2; CDR3aa: CASGREVGYTF; CDR3nt: TGTGCCAGCGGCCGAGAGGTTGGCTACACCTTC
v_gene: TRBV6-1; d_gene: .; abundance: .; j_gene: TRBJ2-7; CDR3aa: CASSESGAIQVYEQYF; CDR3nt: TGTGCCAGCAGTGAAAGTGGTGCAATACAGGTCTACGAGCAGTACTTC
v_gene: TRBV19; d_gene: .; abundance: .; j_gene: TRBJ1-2; CDR3aa: CASSEMAGKVSYGYTF; CDR3nt: TGTGCCAGTAGCGAAATGGCGGGAAAGGTTAGCTATGGCTACACCTTC
v_gene: TRBV4-2; d_gene: .; abundance: .; j_gene: TRBJ2-4; CDR3aa: CASSQEARHVGGNIQYF; CDR3nt: TGTGCCAGCAGCCAAGAAGCGCGTCACGTCGGGGGTAACATTCAGTACTTC
v_gene: TRBV28; d_gene: TRBD1; abundance: .; j_gene: TRBJ1-4; CDR3aa: CASRSGQVGKLFF; CDR3nt: TGTGCCAGCAGATCGGGACAGGTCGGAAAACTGTTTTTT
v_gene: TRBV20-1; d_gene: TRBD2; abundance: few; j_gene: TRBJ2-7; CDR3aa: CSAGLVVEQYF; CDR3nt: TGCAGTGCTGGACTAGTGGTCGAGCAGTACTTC
v_gene: TRBV7-8; d_gene: .; abundance: .; j_gene: TRBJ2-7; CDR3aa: CALPPQRLNTYEQYF; CDR3nt: TGTGCCCTGCCCCCTCAGCGGTTAAATACCTACGAGCAGTACTTC
v_gene: TRBV20-1; d_gene: .; abundance: .; j_gene: TRBJ1-2; CDR3aa: CSARPRYGYTF; CDR3nt: TGCAGTGCTAGACCCCGTTATGGCTACACCTTC
v_gene: TRBV30; d_gene: .; abundance: .; j_gene: TRBJ1-1; CDR3aa: CALVGGTEAFF; CDR3nt: TGTGCTCTGGTAGGGGGCACTGAAGCTTTCTTT
v_gene: TRBV7-8; d_gene: .; abundance: .; j_gene: TRBJ2-6; CDR3aa: CASSLVTGSGANVLTF; CDR3nt: TGTGCCAGCAGCTTAGTGACAGGCTCTGGGGCCAACGTCCTGACTTTC
v_gene: TRBV27; d_gene: .; abundance: .; j_gene: TRBJ1-5; CDR3aa: CASSWRGGLYQPQHF; CDR3nt: TGTGCCAGCTCCTGGAGGGGAGGTTTGTATCAGCCCCAGCATTTT
v_gene: TRBV9; d_gene: TRBD1; abundance: .; j_gene: TRBJ1-1; CDR3aa: CASSVEGTGPSYEAFF; CDR3nt: TGTGCCAGCAGCGTAGAGGGGACAGGTCCGTCCTATGAAGCTTTCTTT
v_gene: TRBV29-1; d_gene: TRBD2; abundance: .; j_gene: TRBJ2-1; CDR3aa: CSVNIDRSGSPGEQFF; CDR3nt: TGCAGCGTCAATATTGATCGCAGCGGGAGTCCCGGGGAGCAGTTCTTC
v_gene: TRBV6-4; d_gene: TRBD1; abundance: .; j_gene: TRBJ1-1; CDR3aa: CASSDTRTGRTEAFF; CDR3nt: TGTGCCAGCAGTGACACTCGGACAGGGCGGACTGAAGCTTTCTTT
v_gene: TRBV2; d_gene: .; abundance: .; j_gene: TRBJ2-3; CDR3aa: CASSENGLPTDTQYF; CDR3nt: TGTGCCAGCAGTGAGAACGGGTTGCCTACAGATACGCAGTATTTT
v_gene: TRBV6-1; d_gene: TRBD1; abundance: .; j_gene: TRBJ1-4; CDR3aa: CASNPLRGKGEKLFF; CDR3nt: TGTGCCAGCAACCCCCTCAGGGGGAAAGGTGAAAAACTGTTTTTT
v_gene: TRBV10-3; d_gene: .; abundance: .; j_gene: TRBJ1-1; CDR3aa: CAISDQAMNTEAFF; CDR3nt: TGTGCCATCAGTGACCAGGCCATGAACACTGAAGCTTTCTTT
v_gene: TRBV10-3; d_gene: .; abundance: .; j_gene: TRBJ1-1; CDR3aa: CAISESVGRRTFF; CDR3nt: TGTGCCATCAGTGAGTCTGTAGGGAGGAGGACTTTCTTT
v_gene: TRBV9; d_gene: .; abundance: .; j_gene: TRBJ2-1; CDR3aa: CASSVLSNEQFF; CDR3nt: TGTGCCAGCAGCGTACTCAGTAATGAGCAGTTCTTC
v_gene: TRBV4-2; d_gene: TRBD1; abundance: .; j_gene: TRBJ1-2; CDR3aa: CASSQAGQDYGYTF; CDR3nt: TGTGCCAGCAGCCAGGCAGGACAGGACTATGGCTACACCTTC
v_gene: TRBV6-6; d_gene: .; abundance: .; j_gene: TRBJ1-3; CDR3aa: CASSYSRGATGNTIYF; CDR3nt: TGTGCCAGCAGTTACTCGCGGGGGGCGACTGGAAACACCATATATTTT
v_gene: TRBV7-8; d_gene: TRBD1; abundance: .; j_gene: TRBJ2-5; CDR3aa: CASSLTGTAQETQYF; CDR3nt: TGTGCCAGCAGCTTAACCGGGACAGCCCAAGAGACCCAGTACTTC
v_gene: TRBV10-1; d_gene: .; abundance: .; j_gene: TRBJ1-5; CDR3aa: CASSDRGDQPQHF; CDR3nt: TGCGCCAGCAGTGACAGGGGTGACCAGCCCCAGCATTTT
v_gene: TRBV27; d_gene: .; abundance: .; j_gene: TRBJ2-7; CDR3aa: CASHQAMVVGRFHEQYF; CDR3nt: TGTGCCAGTCACCAGGCCATGGTCGTCGGGAGATTTCACGAGCAGTACTTC
v_gene: TRBV9; d_gene: .; abundance: .; j_gene: TRBJ1-1; CDR3aa: CASSGLQGFTEAFF; CDR3nt: TGTGCCAGCAGCGGCTTACAGGGCTTCACTGAAGCTTTCTTT
v_gene: TRBV11-2; d_gene: TRBD1; abundance: .; j_gene: TRBJ1-2; CDR3aa: CASSYDRDTKGDGYTF; CDR3nt: TGTGCCAGCAGCTACGACAGGGACACAAAAGGGGATGGCTACACCTTC
v_gene: TRBV5-1; d_gene: TRBD2; abundance: .; j_gene: TRBJ2-3; CDR3aa: CASSLGLAGFTDTQYF; CDR3nt: TGCGCCAGCAGCCTAGGACTAGCGGGATTCACAGATACGCAGTATTTT
v_gene: TRBV7-6; d_gene: .; abundance: .; j_gene: TRBJ2-1; CDR3aa: CASSLGNGGSYNEQFF; CDR3nt: TGTGCCAGCAGCTTAGGTAACGGGGGCTCCTACAATGAGCAGTTCTTC
v_gene: TRBV29-1; d_gene: .; abundance: .; j_gene: TRBJ2-3; CDR3aa: CSAEVAEATDTQYF; CDR3nt: TGCAGCGCCGAAGTAGCGGAAGCCACAGATACGCAGTATTTT